Below are 27 T cell receptor beta chains sequenced from a single sample in a study of T cells expressing NK-cell markers. TCRdb derives one entry per CDR3 protein from the 5' RACE reads, leaving out DNA. This specimen shows around 3,500 distinct CDR3 sequences; the ten leading clones hold roughly 90%. Sample: blood T cells: a sorted CD56 or NKG2C T cell subset, CD4+ or CD8+ T cells, or bulk PBMC T cells (not recorded which). These receptors all come from a man aged 18-75 years in good health.

This chain links TRBV14 with TRBJ2-3; TCRdb names TRBD2, which stays unverified in the absence of DNA. Germline assignment: CDR1 SGHDN and CDR2 FVKESK. This CDR3 has 18 residues. This CDR3 reads CASSQDRRQAHPTDTQYF.

This sequence joins TRBV12-3 or TRBV12-4 and TRBJ1-2. The CDR3 has 11 amino acids. CDR3 protein: CASSSARGYTF.

The chain has TRBV12-3 or TRBV12-4 and TRBJ1-5; the TCRdb call, TRBD1, lacks DNA for checking. There are 14 residues in the CDR3. CDR3 sequence reads: CASSPTGNDQPQHF.

The chain carries TRBV12-3 or TRBV12-4 and TRBJ1-5. This CDR3 comprises 15 residues. The CDR3 region is CASSLQWGSNQPQHF.

The chain couples TRBV15 to TRBJ2-5. There are 12 residues in the CDR3. Germline assignment: CDR1 LNHNV and CDR2 YYDKDF (reference sequence). The CDR3: CATSRYQETQYF.

The chain is built from TRBV6-2 or TRBV6-3 and TRBJ2-3; the D call from TCRdb, TRBD2, cannot be confirmed without DNA. Germline CDR1 and CDR2: MNHEY and SVGEGT. CDR3 length: 14 residues. The CDR3 loop reads CASEGWTGTDTQYF.

CDR3 residues: CASSLEGAQFHEQYF. The J gene is TRBJ2-7, the V gene TRBV5-1; without DNA, the TCRdb call of TRBD1 cannot be checked. Germline V gives CDR1 SGHRS, CDR2 YFSETQ. The CDR3 extends over 15 amino acids.

The chain recombines TRBV20-1 with TRBJ2-3; checking the TCRdb D call of TRBD2 is not possible without DNA. CDR3 length: 16 amino acids. Germline V gives CDR1 DFQATT, CDR2 SNEGSKA (reference sequence). CDR3 region: CSGRGISGANTDTQYF.

This sequence joins TRBV24-1 and TRBJ2-5. Germline V lookup: CDR1 KGHDR, CDR2 SFDVKD. CDR3 length: 16 amino acids. CDR3 residues: CATSDMGSSGQETQYF.

The chain has TRBV14 and TRBJ2-7; TCRdb picks TRBD1, but there is no DNA to check that call. This CDR3 region has 14 residues. The germline V gene encodes CDR1 SGHDN and CDR2 FVKESK. The CDR3 spells CASSPRDRDYEQYF. Using reference TRBV14 and TRBJ2-7 for the parts outside the CDR3, the full variable domain is EAGVTQFPSHSVIEKGQTVTLRCDPISGHDNLYWYRRVMGKEIKFLLHFVKESKQDESGMPNNRFLAERTGGTYSTLKVQPAELEDSGVYFCASSPRDRDYEQYFGPGTRLTVT.

This chain uses TRBV6-2 or TRBV6-3 with TRBJ1-5; TCRdb names TRBD1, which stays unverified in the absence of DNA. Germline assignment: CDR1 MNHEY and CDR2 SVGEGT. The CDR3 contains 14 residues. The CDR3 reads CASSYGDSNQPQHF.

The chain combines TRBV3-1 with TRBJ2-2. Germline CDR1 LGHDT, CDR2 YNNKEL (reference sequence). The CDR3 has 15 residues. CDR3 sequence reads: CASSQLTLNTGELFF.

The rearrangement links TRBV5-1 to TRBJ2-5; TCRdb's assignment of TRBD1 cannot be checked, as there is no DNA. Germline V CDR1 and CDR2: SGHRS, YFSETQ. This CDR3 spans 16 amino acids. CDR3 loop: CASSSGQGAPGETQYF.

V and J are TRBV4-1 and TRBJ2-7. Germline V gives CDR1 MGHRA, CDR2 YSYEKL. This CDR3 has 15 amino acids. CDR3 in amino acids: CASSQDRFLSYEQYF.

This chain uses TRBV5-6 with TRBJ2-1; the D gene TCRdb calls, TRBD2, cannot be checked with no DNA. This CDR3 is 15 amino acids long. CDR1 is SGHDT, CDR2 YYEEEE, per germline. CDR3 sequence reads: CASSTPTSGWDEQFF.

This chain connects TRBV14 to TRBJ2-5; TCRdb lists TRBD1, though no DNA is available to test this call. The CDR3 length is 14 residues. The germline V gene has CDR1 SGHDN and CDR2 FVKESK. The chain's CDR3 is CASSQDGGGETQYF.

The chain recombines TRBV5-6 with TRBJ2-5; lacking DNA, the TRBD1 call made by TCRdb goes unchecked. Germline CDR1 reads SGHDT; CDR2 reads YYEEEE. CDR3 length: 17 amino acids. This chain's CDR3 is CASSLVTGRGIQETQYF.

The genes are TRBV12-3 or TRBV12-4 and TRBJ2-3; the TRBD2 assignment by TCRdb is unverifiable without DNA. The CDR3 has 16 amino acids. CDR3 residues: CASSSTSGGATDTQYF.

The rearrangement uses TRBV28 and TRBJ2-1; the TCRdb call, TRBD1, lacks DNA for checking. The CDR3 has 15 residues. Germline V gene sequence: CDR1 MDHEN, CDR2 SYDVKM. The CDR3 sequence: CASGLGQGQYNEQFF.

V is TRBV29-1 and J is TRBJ2-3; TCRdb's D call, TRBD1, is unchecked because there is no DNA. Germline CDR1 is SQVTM and CDR2 is ANQGSEA. The length of the CDR3 is 13 residues. CDR3 protein: CSVEQGHTDTQYF.

The chain has TRBV27 and TRBJ1-2; as DNA is missing, the TRBD1 call by TCRdb cannot be tested. The length of the CDR3 is 16 residues. Germline-derived CDR1 and CDR2 are MNHEY and SMNVEV (reference sequence). CDR3 residues: CASSLSFGSGESGYTF.

J is TRBJ2-4 and V is TRBV5-4; lacking DNA, the TRBD1 call made by TCRdb goes unchecked. Germline-derived CDR1 and CDR2 are SGHNT and YYREEE (reference sequence). There are 14 residues in the CDR3. CDR3 amino acids: CASSSQGQENIQYF.

V usage is TRBV11-2 and J usage is TRBJ2-7; the D gene TCRdb calls, TRBD2, cannot be checked with no DNA. There are 15 residues in the CDR3. Germline CDR1 SGHAT, CDR2 FQNNGV. This CDR3 is CASSPRLAASPEQYF.

CDR3: CASSSGLRDQTNAEAFF. The J gene is TRBJ1-1, the V gene TRBV7-9; no DNA is available, so the TRBD1 call from TCRdb remains unchecked. The CDR3 has 17 residues. Germline V gene lookup returns CDR1 SEHNR and CDR2 FQNEAQ (reference sequence).

This chain links TRBV6-5 with TRBJ2-5; TCRdb reports TRBD2, a call that lacks DNA to check it against. Germline V gene data show CDR1 as MNHEY and CDR2 as SVGAGI. The CDR3 consists of 16 residues. The chain's CDR3 is CASSSSLPGLSETQYF.

The CDR3 region is CASSPGRNTEAFF. The genes are TRBV7-6 and TRBJ1-1; TCRdb picks TRBD1, but there is no DNA to check that call. CDR1 is SGHVS, CDR2 FNYEAQ, per germline. The CDR3 is 13 residues long.

V usage is TRBV5-4 and J usage is TRBJ1-1; TCRdb selects TRBD1, and the lack of DNA leaves this call unchecked. CDR3 length equals 14 residues. The germline V gene has CDR1 SGHNT and CDR2 YYREEE (reference sequence). The CDR3 sequence is CASTLTGAGTEAFF. The complete variable domain, with remaining parts taken from reference TRBV5-4 and TRBJ1-1, reads ETGVTQSPTHLIKTRGQQVTLRCSSQSGHNTVSWYQQALGQGPQFIFQYYREEENGRGNFPPRFSGLQFPNYSSELNVNALELDDSALYLCASTLTGAGTEAFFGQGTRLTVV.